This entry concerns a single T cell receptor beta chain. Its target antigen remains unknown. No quality values exist for individual bases; no much larger clone is one base distant. Per the germline V gene (reference sequence), LNHDA is the CDR1 and SQIVND is the CDR2. V is cut by 3 bases and J by 7 bases, and the space between the germline ends is 6 bases. Its CDR3 holds 11 amino acids, cysteine through phenylalanine. This entry keeps only the CDR3 DNA: 33 bases, framed from base 1. The data stem from a study of blood T cell repertoires in COVID-19 (dated by TCRdb to the early 2020s). Study-level background: Samples from collaborators originated in the United States, Italy and Spain and spanned both the acute and convalescent phases of COVID-19. The material from the prospective study consisted of cDNA or gDNA derived from T cells, B-cell-depleted T cells, or PBMCs. Subjects who had been exposed to COVID-19, were actively infected with it, or had recovered from it provided the deeply sampled blood TCRbeta repertoires that made up the dataset. The repertoires were made available in a free public database intended to serve as a resource for research on the immune response to SARS-CoV-2. The samples were drawn from the first 160 participants of the ongoing ImmuneRACE study and from some 1,300 subjects provided by 6 global collaborators. Sample metadata almost always included a de-identified subject ID, COVID-19 status, age in years and sex. Where HLA class I and class II types were available, the types were taken from metadata supplied by the sample provider, not from assay-based typing.

The research as a whole found: Clinical and demographic metadata were provided uncurated, with the amount varying by source and participant.

TCRbeta CDR3 regions were amplified from genomic DNA by means of the immunoSEQ Assay, a bias-controlled multiplex PCR. In the source study's methods: Nucleated cell counts per sample were estimated from amplification of reference gene primers within the assay. To quantify the absolute abundance of each unique TCRbeta CDR3 rearrangement, sequence reads were collapsed and filtered. For each sample, productive Simpson clonality was calculated as the square root of Simpson's diversity index over productive rearrangements. As stored in TCRdb, this immuneACCESS dataset retains in-frame rearrangements with V and J assigned. A fraction of the clones does not appear; measured against another copy, unresolved V genes explain less than half of the discrepancy, and the remainder lacks a known reason. Clonal size and the V and J genes are those of that table, whereas D and trimming came from the DNA. For this sample there are 150,000 to 200,000 clones; around 80% appear just once. The ten largest clones capture around 16% of the sample.

Enrolling through a virtual design, the prospective study's participants ranged in age from roughly 18 to 90 years and lived across around 25 United States geographic areas. To assign participants to cohorts, the prospective study relied on clinical history that participants themselves reported in a screening survey and a study questionnaire. In the prospective study, mobile phlebotomists collected whole blood, serum and a nasopharyngeal or oropharyngeal swab from each participant. Prospective study participants could optionally give additional blood draws and questionnaires over a 2-month period. Blood samples from the prospective study were shipped frozen or at room temperature prior to DNA extraction.

The receptor comes from a woman aged 50 to 65 with acute COVID-19. Rearrangement joined TRBV19 to TRBJ1-2; a confident D gene designation cannot be given. What was sequenced was PBMCs or T cells enriched from blood (not recorded which). At the DNA level, the sequence is TGTGCCAGTAGTATCCAGGTTGGCTACACCTTC. Translated, it reads CASSIQVGYTF.